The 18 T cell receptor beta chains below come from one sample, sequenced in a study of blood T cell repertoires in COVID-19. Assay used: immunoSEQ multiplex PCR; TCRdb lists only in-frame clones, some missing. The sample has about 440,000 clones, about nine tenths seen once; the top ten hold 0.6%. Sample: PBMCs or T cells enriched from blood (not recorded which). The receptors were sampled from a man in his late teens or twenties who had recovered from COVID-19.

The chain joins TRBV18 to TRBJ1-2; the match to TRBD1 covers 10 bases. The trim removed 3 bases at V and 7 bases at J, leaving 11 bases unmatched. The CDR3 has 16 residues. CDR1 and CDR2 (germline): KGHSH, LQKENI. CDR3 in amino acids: CASSPAGTGVYSGYTF. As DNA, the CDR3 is TGTGCCAGCTCACCTGCCGGGACAGGGGTCTACTCTGGCTACACCTTC.

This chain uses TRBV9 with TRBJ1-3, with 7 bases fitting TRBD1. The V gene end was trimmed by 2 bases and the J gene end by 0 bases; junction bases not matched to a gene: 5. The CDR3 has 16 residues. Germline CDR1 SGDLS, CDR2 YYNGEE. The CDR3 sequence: CASSVGNRGSGNTIYF. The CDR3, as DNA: TGTGCCAGCAGCGTTGGGAACAGGGGCTCTGGAAACACCATATATTTT.

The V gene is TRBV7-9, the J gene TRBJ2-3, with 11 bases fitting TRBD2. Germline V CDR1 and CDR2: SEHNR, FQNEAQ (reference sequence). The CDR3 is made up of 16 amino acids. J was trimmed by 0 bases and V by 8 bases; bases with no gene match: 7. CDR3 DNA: TGTGCCAGCGGGCTAGCGGGGGGTGATAGCACAGATACGCAGTATTTT. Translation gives CASGLAGGDSTDTQYF.

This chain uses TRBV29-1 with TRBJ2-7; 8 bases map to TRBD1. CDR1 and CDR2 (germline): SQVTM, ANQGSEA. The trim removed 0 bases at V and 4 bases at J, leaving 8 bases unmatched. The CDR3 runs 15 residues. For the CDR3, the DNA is TGCAGCGTTGAAGATGTACGGACAGGGCATTACGAGCAGTACTTC. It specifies CSVEDVRTGHYEQYF.

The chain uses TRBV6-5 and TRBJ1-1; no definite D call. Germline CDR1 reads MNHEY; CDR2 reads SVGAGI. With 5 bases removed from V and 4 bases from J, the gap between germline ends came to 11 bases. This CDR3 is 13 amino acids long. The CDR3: CASSRGYGTEAFF. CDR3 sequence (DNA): TGTGCCAGCAGTCGAGGGTACGGCACTGAAGCTTTCTTT.

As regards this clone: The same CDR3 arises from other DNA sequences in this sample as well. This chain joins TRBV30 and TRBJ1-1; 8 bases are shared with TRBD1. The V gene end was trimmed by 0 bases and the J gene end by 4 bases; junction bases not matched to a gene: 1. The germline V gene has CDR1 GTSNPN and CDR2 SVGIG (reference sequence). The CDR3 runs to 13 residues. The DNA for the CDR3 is TGTGCCTGGAGTGTTACAGGGGGCACTGAAGCTTTCTTT. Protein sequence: CAWSVTGGTEAFF.

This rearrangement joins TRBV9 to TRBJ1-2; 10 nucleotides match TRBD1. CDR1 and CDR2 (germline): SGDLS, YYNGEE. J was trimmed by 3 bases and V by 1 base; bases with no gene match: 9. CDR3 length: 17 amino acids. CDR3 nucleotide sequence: TGTGCCAGCAGCGTATCGGGGACAGGGGTGGAGCACTATGGCTACACCTTC. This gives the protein CASSVSGTGVEHYGYTF.

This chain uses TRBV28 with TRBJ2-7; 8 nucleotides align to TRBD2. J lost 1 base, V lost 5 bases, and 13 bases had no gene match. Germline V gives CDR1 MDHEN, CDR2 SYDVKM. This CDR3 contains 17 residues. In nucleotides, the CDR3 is TGTGCCAGCAGTCCTAAGAGGTACGGGAGGGAATCCTACGAGCAGTACTTC. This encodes CASSPKRYGRESYEQYF.

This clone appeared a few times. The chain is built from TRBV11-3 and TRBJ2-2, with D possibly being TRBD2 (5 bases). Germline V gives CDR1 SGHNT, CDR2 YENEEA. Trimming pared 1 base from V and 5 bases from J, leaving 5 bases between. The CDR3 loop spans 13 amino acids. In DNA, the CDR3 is TGTGCCAGCAGCTTAGTAGCGACCGGGGAGCTGTTTTTT. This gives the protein CASSLVATGELFF.

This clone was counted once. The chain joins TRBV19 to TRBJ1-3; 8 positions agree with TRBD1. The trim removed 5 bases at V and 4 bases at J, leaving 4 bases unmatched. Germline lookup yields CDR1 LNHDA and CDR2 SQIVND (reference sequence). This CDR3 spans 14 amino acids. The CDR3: CASSGQGEGNTIYF. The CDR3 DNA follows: TGTGCCAGTAGTGGACAGGGAGAAGGAAACACCATATATTTT.

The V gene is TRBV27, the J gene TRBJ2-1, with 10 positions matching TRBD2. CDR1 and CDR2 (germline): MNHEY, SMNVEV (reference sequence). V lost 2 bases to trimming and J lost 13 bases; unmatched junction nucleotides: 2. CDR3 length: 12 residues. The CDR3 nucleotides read TGTGCCAGCAGTTTACCTAGCGGGAGCCAGTTCTTC. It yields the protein CASSLPSGSQFF.

The CDR3 here is CASSLTGQSLAKNIQYF. CDR3 nucleotides: TGTGCCAGCAGTTTAACCGGACAGAGTTTAGCCAAAAACATTCAGTACTTC. This chain links TRBV28 with TRBJ2-4, with D possibly matching TRBD1 (6 bases). Germline-derived CDR1 and CDR2 are MDHEN and SYDVKM. V lost 2 bases and J 0 bases, leaving 14 bases between the germline ends. The CDR3 totals 17 residues.

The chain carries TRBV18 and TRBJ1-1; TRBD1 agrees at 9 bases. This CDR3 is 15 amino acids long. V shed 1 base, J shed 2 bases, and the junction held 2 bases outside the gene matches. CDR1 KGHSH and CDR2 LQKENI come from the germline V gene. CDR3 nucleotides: TGTGCCAGCTCACCACGACAGGGGGATAACACTGAAGCTTTCTTT. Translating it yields CASSPRQGDNTEAFF.

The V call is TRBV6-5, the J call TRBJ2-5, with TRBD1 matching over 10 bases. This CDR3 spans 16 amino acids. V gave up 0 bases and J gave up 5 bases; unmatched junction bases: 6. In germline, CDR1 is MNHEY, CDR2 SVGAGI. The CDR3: CASSYSGTGVVETQYF. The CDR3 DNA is TGTGCCAGCAGTTACTCCGGGACAGGGGTTGTGGAGACCCAGTACTTC.

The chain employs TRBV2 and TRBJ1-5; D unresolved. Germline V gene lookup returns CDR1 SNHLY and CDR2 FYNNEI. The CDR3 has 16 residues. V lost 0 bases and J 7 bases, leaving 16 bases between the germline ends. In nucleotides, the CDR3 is TGTGCCAGCAGTGAAGCGGTTGGGAGGTCCGGACAGCCCCAGCATTTT. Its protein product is CASSEAVGRSGQPQHF.

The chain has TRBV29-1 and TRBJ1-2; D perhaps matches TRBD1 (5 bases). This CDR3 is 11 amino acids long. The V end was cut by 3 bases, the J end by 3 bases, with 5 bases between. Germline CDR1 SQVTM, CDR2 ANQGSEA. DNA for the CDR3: TGCAGCGTTGACAGGGACTATGGCTACACCTTC. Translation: CSVDRDYGYTF.

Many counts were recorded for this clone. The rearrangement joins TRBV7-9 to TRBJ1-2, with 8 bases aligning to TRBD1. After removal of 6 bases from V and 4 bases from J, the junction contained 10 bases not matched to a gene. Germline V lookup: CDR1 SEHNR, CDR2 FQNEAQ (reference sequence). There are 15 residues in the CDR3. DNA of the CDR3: TGTGCCAGCAGTCCTACAGGGGGGCCCGCCTATGGCTACACCTTC. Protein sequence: CASSPTGGPAYGYTF.

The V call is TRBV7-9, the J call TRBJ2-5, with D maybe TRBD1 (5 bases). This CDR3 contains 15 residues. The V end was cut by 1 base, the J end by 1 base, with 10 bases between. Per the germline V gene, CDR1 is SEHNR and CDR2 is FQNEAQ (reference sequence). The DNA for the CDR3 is TGTGCCAGCAGCTTAGGACAGACTTCCCAAGAGACCCAGTACTTC. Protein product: CASSLGQTSQETQYF.